The clone carrying this TCR beta chain appeared once. TCRdb's copy holds only in-frame clones and misses some; the assay was immunoSEQ multiplex PCR. This sample has about 670,000 clones, with 80% to 90% found just once. These data are taken from a study of blood T cell repertoires in COVID-19. The TCR was taken from a woman aged 18-30 years with acute or convalescent COVID-19. Specimen: peripheral blood.

The CDR3, as DNA: TGTGCCGCCGAGGCGGGGTGGGAGACCCAGTACTTC. It is translated as CAAEAGWETQYF. This rearrangement joins TRBV6-5 to TRBJ2-5; TRBD2 is a possible D gene (6 bases). Looked up from germline, CDR1 is MNHEY and CDR2 is SVGAGI. Trimming stripped 11 bases from V and 5 bases from J, with 15 bases between. The CDR3 contains 12 residues.